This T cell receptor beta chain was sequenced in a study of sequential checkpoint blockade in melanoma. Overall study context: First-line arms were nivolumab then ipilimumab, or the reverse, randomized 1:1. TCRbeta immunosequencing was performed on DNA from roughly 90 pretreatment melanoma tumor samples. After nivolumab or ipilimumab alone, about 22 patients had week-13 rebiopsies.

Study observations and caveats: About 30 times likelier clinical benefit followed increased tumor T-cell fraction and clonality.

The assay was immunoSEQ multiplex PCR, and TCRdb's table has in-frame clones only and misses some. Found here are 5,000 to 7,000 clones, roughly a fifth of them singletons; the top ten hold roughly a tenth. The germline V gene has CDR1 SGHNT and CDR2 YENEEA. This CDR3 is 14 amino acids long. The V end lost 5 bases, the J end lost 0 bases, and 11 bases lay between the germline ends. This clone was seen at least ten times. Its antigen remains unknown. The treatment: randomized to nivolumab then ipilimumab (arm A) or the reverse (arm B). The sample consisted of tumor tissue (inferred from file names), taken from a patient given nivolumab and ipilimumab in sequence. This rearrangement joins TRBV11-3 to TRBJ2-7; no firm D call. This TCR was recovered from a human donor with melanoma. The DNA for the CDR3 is TGTGCCAGCAGCCTTCAGGTCTCCTCCTACGAGCAGTACTTC. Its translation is CASSLQVSSYEQYF.